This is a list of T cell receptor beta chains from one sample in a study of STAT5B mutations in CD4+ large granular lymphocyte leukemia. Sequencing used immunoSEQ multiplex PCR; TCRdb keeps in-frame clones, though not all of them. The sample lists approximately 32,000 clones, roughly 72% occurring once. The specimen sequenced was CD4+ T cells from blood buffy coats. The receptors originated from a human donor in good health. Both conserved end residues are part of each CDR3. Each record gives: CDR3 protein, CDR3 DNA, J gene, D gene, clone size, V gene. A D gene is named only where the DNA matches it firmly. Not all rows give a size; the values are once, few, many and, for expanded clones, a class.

CDR3 protein: CAISDPGSDRRHRIYF; CDR3 DNA: TGTGCCATCAGTGACCCCGGATCCGACAGGCGACACAGAATATACTTC; J gene: TRBJ2-7; D gene: -; clone size: -; V gene: TRBV10-3
CDR3 protein: CAISESGAMWTEAFF; CDR3 DNA: TGTGCCATCAGTGAGTCGGGCGCTATGTGGACTGAAGCTTTCTTT; J gene: TRBJ1-1; D gene: -; clone size: -; V gene: TRBV10-3
CDR3 protein: CASSLGGSTLAGELFF; CDR3 DNA: TGCGCCAGCAGCTTGGGGGGGAGTACCTTAGCCGGGGAGCTGTTTTTT; J gene: TRBJ2-2; D gene: -; clone size: -; V gene: TRBV5-1
CDR3 protein: CSVRTGGTNTEAFF; CDR3 DNA: TGCAGCGTGCGGACAGGGGGTACGAACACTGAAGCTTTCTTT; J gene: TRBJ1-1; D gene: TRBD1; clone size: -; V gene: TRBV29-1
CDR3 protein: CASSLADRGKGEKLFF; CDR3 DNA: TGTGCCAGCAGCTTGGCCGACAGGGGCAAGGGCGAAAAACTGTTTTTT; J gene: TRBJ1-4; D gene: TRBD1; clone size: -; V gene: TRBV5-8
CDR3 protein: CASSSWLNYGYTF; CDR3 DNA: TGTGCCAGCAGCTCCTGGCTAAACTATGGCTACACCTTC; J gene: TRBJ1-2; D gene: -; clone size: few; V gene: TRBV7-8
CDR3 protein: CAWSDPRGGRISKNIQYF; CDR3 DNA: TGTGCCTGGAGTGACCCCCGCGGAGGGAGGATATCCAAAAACATTCAGTACTTC; J gene: TRBJ2-4; D gene: -; clone size: -; V gene: TRBV30
CDR3 protein: CASSYDRNIQYF; CDR3 DNA: TGCGCCAGCAGCTACGACAGAAACATTCAGTACTTC; J gene: TRBJ2-4; D gene: -; clone size: -; V gene: TRBV5-1
CDR3 protein: CASSVRARQLNTEAFF; CDR3 DNA: TGTGCCAGCAGCGTACGGGCCCGACAGTTGAACACTGAAGCTTTCTTT; J gene: TRBJ1-1; D gene: -; clone size: few; V gene: TRBV9
CDR3 protein: CASSPSGTYEQYF; CDR3 DNA: TGTGCCAGCAGCCCCTCGGGTACCTACGAGCAGTACTTC; J gene: TRBJ2-7; D gene: -; clone size: -; V gene: TRBV7-9
CDR3 protein: CASKRETEQFF; CDR3 DNA: TGTGCCAGCAAGAGGGAGACCGAGCAGTTCTTC; J gene: TRBJ2-1; D gene: -; clone size: few; V gene: TRBV2
CDR3 protein: CASTSYRGNGNTIYF; CDR3 DNA: TGTGCCAGCACCTCGTATAGGGGCAATGGAAACACCATATATTTT; J gene: TRBJ1-3; D gene: -; clone size: -; V gene: TRBV7-2
CDR3 protein: CASGAGWSPEQYF; CDR3 DNA: TGCGCCAGCGGGGCCGGATGGTCCCCCGAGCAGTACTTC; J gene: TRBJ2-7; D gene: -; clone size: few; V gene: TRBV5-1
CDR3 protein: CATSRPVLGQLEQYF; CDR3 DNA: TGTGCCACCAGCAGACCGGTGCTTGGACAGCTCGAGCAGTACTTC; J gene: TRBJ2-7; D gene: -; clone size: -; V gene: TRBV15
CDR3 protein: CASSFSPQGFYEQYF; CDR3 DNA: TGCGCCAGCAGCTTCTCCCCCCAGGGCTTCTACGAGCAGTACTTC; J gene: TRBJ2-7; D gene: -; clone size: -; V gene: TRBV5-1
CDR3 protein: CASSLGDRGLGTEAFF; CDR3 DNA: TGCGCCAGCAGCTTGGGGGACAGGGGGTTGGGCACTGAAGCTTTCTTT; J gene: TRBJ1-1; D gene: TRBD1; clone size: few; V gene: TRBV5-1
CDR3 protein: CARGGAGQNNSPLHF; CDR3 DNA: TGTGCCAGAGGTGGTGCGGGACAGAATAATTCACCCCTCCACTTT; J gene: TRBJ1-6; D gene: TRBD1; clone size: -; V gene: TRBV11-3
CDR3 protein: CASSGRKGRVMNTEAFF; CDR3 DNA: TGCGCCAGCAGTGGTCGTAAGGGAAGGGTCATGAACACTGAAGCTTTCTTT; J gene: TRBJ1-1; D gene: -; clone size: -; V gene: TRBV10-1
CDR3 protein: CASSWRTENNEKLFF; CDR3 DNA: TGTGCCAGCAGCTGGAGGACGGAAAATAATGAAAAACTGTTTTTT; J gene: TRBJ1-4; D gene: -; clone size: once; V gene: TRBV11-2
CDR3 protein: CASSPAGHYGYTF; CDR3 DNA: TGTGCCAGCTCACCAGCGGGACACTATGGCTACACCTTC; J gene: TRBJ1-2; D gene: -; clone size: few; V gene: TRBV18
CDR3 protein: CASSFSGGETDTQYF; CDR3 DNA: TGTGCCAGCAGCTTTAGCGGGGGGGAGACAGATACGCAGTATTTT; J gene: TRBJ2-3; D gene: TRBD2; clone size: -; V gene: TRBV7-7
CDR3 protein: CASSPRLGNYGYTF; CDR3 DNA: TGTGCCAGCAGCCCCCGATTAGGGAACTATGGCTACACCTTC; J gene: TRBJ1-2; D gene: -; clone size: few; V gene: TRBV9
CDR3 protein: CASSLTQRGDQPQHF; CDR3 DNA: TGTGCCAGCAGCTTAACACAACGGGGAGATCAGCCCCAGCATTTT; J gene: TRBJ1-5; D gene: -; clone size: -; V gene: TRBV7-3
CDR3 protein: CASSLEGTYSPLHF; CDR3 DNA: TGTGCCAGCAGCTTAGAAGGAACTTATTCACCCCTCCACTTT; J gene: TRBJ1-6; D gene: -; clone size: -; V gene: TRBV7-2
CDR3 protein: CASSEASNRDEQYF; CDR3 DNA: TGTGCCAGCAGTGAAGCCTCGAACCGAGACGAGCAGTACTTC; J gene: TRBJ2-7; D gene: -; clone size: -; V gene: TRBV2
CDR3 protein: CAWSLGGANVLTF; CDR3 DNA: TGTGCCTGGAGCCTGGGGGGGGCCAACGTCCTGACTTTC; J gene: TRBJ2-6; D gene: -; clone size: -; V gene: TRBV30
CDR3 protein: CASSLDSLRGEKLFF; CDR3 DNA: TGTGCCAGCAGCCTCGACAGTTTACGAGGTGAAAAACTGTTTTTT; J gene: TRBJ1-4; D gene: -; clone size: -; V gene: TRBV9
CDR3 protein: CASSLVVAGETDTQYF; CDR3 DNA: TGCGCCAGCAGCTTGGTGGTAGCGGGGGAAACAGATACGCAGTATTTT; J gene: TRBJ2-3; D gene: TRBD2; clone size: -; V gene: TRBV5-1
CDR3 protein: CASSLDPGPNSPLHF; CDR3 DNA: TGCGCCAGCAGCTTGGATCCGGGACCTAATTCACCCCTCCACTTT; J gene: TRBJ1-6; D gene: -; clone size: -; V gene: TRBV5-1
CDR3 protein: CASSKTGVNYGYTF; CDR3 DNA: TGTGCCAGCAGCAAGACAGGGGTGAACTATGGCTACACCTTC; J gene: TRBJ1-2; D gene: TRBD1; clone size: once; V gene: TRBV5-4
CDR3 protein: CASSRGGGRETDTQYF; CDR3 DNA: TGCGCCAGCAGCCGCGGAGGGGGTAGGGAGACAGATACGCAGTATTTT; J gene: TRBJ2-3; D gene: -; clone size: -; V gene: TRBV4-3
CDR3 protein: CARSLEWARTGELFF; CDR3 DNA: TGTGCCAGAAGCTTGGAATGGGCCCGCACCGGGGAGCTGTTTTTT; J gene: TRBJ2-2; D gene: -; clone size: -; V gene: TRBV5-3
CDR3 protein: CASSITTSGTGELFF; CDR3 DNA: TGTGCCAGCAGTATTACGACTAGCGGCACCGGGGAGCTGTTTTTT; J gene: TRBJ2-2; D gene: TRBD2; clone size: once; V gene: TRBV6-6
CDR3 protein: CASSLAGDNSPLHF; CDR3 DNA: TGTGCCAGCAGCTTGGCAGGAGACAATTCACCCCTCCACTTT; J gene: TRBJ1-6; D gene: -; clone size: -; V gene: TRBV7-9
CDR3 protein: CASRDRESRGYTF; CDR3 DNA: TGTGCCAGCAGGGACAGGGAAAGCAGGGGCTACACCTTC; J gene: TRBJ1-2; D gene: TRBD1; clone size: once; V gene: TRBV5-5
CDR3 protein: CASSFTSRDRGRNTQYF; CDR3 DNA: TGTGCCAGCAGCTTCACAAGCCGGGACAGGGGGCGGAACACGCAGTATTTT; J gene: TRBJ2-3; D gene: TRBD1; clone size: -; V gene: TRBV11-1
CDR3 protein: CASSPVNYGYTF; CDR3 DNA: TGTGCCAGCTCACCAGTAAACTATGGCTACACCTTC; J gene: TRBJ1-2; D gene: -; clone size: once; V gene: TRBV18
CDR3 protein: CASSLSGGLSETQYF; CDR3 DNA: TGTGCCAGCAGCCTTAGCGGGGGGCTCTCAGAGACCCAGTACTTC; J gene: TRBJ2-5; D gene: TRBD2; clone size: -; V gene: TRBV7-2
CDR3 protein: CATSRDRHSGNTIYF; CDR3 DNA: TGTGCCACCAGCAGAGATCGCCACTCTGGAAACACCATATATTTT; J gene: TRBJ1-3; D gene: -; clone size: few; V gene: TRBV15
CDR3 protein: CASSSPRASGKETQYF; CDR3 DNA: TGTGCCAGCAGCTCGCCAAGGGCTAGCGGAAAAGAGACCCAGTACTTC; J gene: TRBJ2-5; D gene: TRBD2; clone size: -; V gene: TRBV7-2
CDR3 protein: CASRFHRSYEQYF; CDR3 DNA: TGTGCCAGCAGATTCCACAGGTCCTACGAGCAGTACTTC; J gene: TRBJ2-7; D gene: -; clone size: few; V gene: TRBV6-4
CDR3 protein: CASSGGGGTEAFF; CDR3 DNA: TGTGCCAGCAGTGGGGGGGGAGGAACTGAAGCTTTCTTT; J gene: TRBJ1-1; D gene: -; clone size: -; V gene: TRBV25-1
CDR3 protein: CASSFRRVGGEKLFF; CDR3 DNA: TGTGCCAGCAGCTTCCGCCGGGTGGGGGGTGAAAAACTGTTTTTT; J gene: TRBJ1-4; D gene: -; clone size: -; V gene: TRBV7-8
CDR3 protein: CASSAVATPFETQYF; CDR3 DNA: TGTGCCAGCAGCGCTGTAGCGACGCCTTTCGAGACCCAGTACTTC; J gene: TRBJ2-5; D gene: -; clone size: -; V gene: TRBV7-6
CDR3 protein: CASRPLTDTQYF; CDR3 DNA: TGTGCCAGCCGTCCCCTCACAGATACGCAGTATTTT; J gene: TRBJ2-3; D gene: -; clone size: -; V gene: TRBV28
CDR3 protein: CSVEGLGGNYGYTF; CDR3 DNA: TGCAGCGTTGAAGGACTCGGGGGAAACTATGGCTACACCTTC; J gene: TRBJ1-2; D gene: -; clone size: -; V gene: TRBV29-1
CDR3 protein: CASSYSQGDTEQFF; CDR3 DNA: TGTGCCAGCAGTTACTCGCAGGGGGACACTGAGCAGTTCTTC; J gene: TRBJ2-1; D gene: TRBD1; clone size: -; V gene: TRBV6-6
CDR3 protein: CASSLEETQYF; CDR3 DNA: TGTGCCAGCAGCTTGGAAGAGACCCAGTACTTC; J gene: TRBJ2-5; D gene: -; clone size: few; V gene: TRBV5-4
CDR3 protein: CASSEGGLGTDTQYF; CDR3 DNA: TGTGCCAGCAGTGAAGGGGGACTAGGCACAGATACGCAGTATTTT; J gene: TRBJ2-3; D gene: TRBD2; clone size: -; V gene: TRBV6-1